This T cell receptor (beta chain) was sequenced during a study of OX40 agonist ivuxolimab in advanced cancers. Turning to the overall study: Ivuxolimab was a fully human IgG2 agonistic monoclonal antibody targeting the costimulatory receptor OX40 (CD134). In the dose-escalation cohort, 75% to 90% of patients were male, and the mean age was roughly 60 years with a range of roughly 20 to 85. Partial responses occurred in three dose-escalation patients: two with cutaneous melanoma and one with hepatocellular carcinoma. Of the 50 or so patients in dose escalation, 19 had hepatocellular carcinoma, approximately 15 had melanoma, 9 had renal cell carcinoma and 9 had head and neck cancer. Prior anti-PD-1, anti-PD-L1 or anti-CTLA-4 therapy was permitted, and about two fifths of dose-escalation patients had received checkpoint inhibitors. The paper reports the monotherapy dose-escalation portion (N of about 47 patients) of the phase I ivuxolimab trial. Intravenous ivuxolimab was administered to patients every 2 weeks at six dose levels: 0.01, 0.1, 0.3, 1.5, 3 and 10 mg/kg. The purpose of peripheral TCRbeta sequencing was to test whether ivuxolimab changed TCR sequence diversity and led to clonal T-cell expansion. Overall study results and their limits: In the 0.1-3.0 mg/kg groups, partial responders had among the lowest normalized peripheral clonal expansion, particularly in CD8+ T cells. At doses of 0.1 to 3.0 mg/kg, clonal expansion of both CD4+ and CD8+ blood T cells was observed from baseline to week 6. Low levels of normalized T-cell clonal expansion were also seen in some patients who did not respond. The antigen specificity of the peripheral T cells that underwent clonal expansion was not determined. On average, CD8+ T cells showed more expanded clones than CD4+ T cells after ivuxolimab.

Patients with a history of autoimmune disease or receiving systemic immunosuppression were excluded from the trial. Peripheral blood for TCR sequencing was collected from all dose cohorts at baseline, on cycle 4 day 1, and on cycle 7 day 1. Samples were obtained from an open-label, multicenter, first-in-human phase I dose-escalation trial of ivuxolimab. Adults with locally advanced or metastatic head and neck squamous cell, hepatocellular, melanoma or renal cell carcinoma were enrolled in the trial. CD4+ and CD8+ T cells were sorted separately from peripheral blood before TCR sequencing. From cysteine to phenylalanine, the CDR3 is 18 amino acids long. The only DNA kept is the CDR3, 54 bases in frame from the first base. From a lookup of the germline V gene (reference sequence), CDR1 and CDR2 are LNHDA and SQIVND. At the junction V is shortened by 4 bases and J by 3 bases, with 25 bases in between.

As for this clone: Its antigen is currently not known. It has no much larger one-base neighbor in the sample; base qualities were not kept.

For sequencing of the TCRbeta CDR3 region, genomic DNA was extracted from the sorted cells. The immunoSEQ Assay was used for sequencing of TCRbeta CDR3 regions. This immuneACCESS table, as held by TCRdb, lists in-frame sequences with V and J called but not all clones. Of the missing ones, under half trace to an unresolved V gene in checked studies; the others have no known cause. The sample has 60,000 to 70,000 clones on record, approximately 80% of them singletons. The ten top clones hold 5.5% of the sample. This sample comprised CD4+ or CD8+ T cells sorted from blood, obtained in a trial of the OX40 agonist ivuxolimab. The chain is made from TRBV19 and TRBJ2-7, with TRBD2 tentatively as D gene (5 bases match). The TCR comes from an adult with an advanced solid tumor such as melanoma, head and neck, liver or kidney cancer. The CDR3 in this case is CASSTLTRALSPHYEQYF. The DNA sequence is TGTGCCAGTAGTACCCTTACTAGGGCCCTTAGCCCGCACTACGAGCAGTACTTC. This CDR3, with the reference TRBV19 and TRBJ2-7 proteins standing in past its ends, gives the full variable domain DGGITQSPKYLFRKEGQNVTLSCEQNLNHDAMYWYRQDPGQGLRLIYYSQIVNDFQKGDIAEGYSVSREKKESFPLTVTSAQKNPTAFYLCASSTLTRALSPHYEQYFGPGTRLTVT.